This T cell receptor (beta chain) emerged from a study of metastatic and nonmetastatic thyroid tumors. Patients had received no treatment of any kind before thyroid surgery. This clone has a count of ten or more. TCRdb re-called clones via MiXCR from the PCR reads. The sample consists of about 93,000 clones, around 9.2% of them appearing once. CDR1 and CDR2 from the germline V gene are MNHNS and SASEGT. The junction had 8 bases not matched to a gene; V was cut back by 10 bases and J by 1 base. This CDR3 has 15 amino acids. The TCR comes from a female donor with papillary thyroid cancer or a benign thyroid nodule (not recorded which). Some clones in this sample may be carry-over from other donors' samples. Sequenced: blood. V and J are TRBV6-1 and TRBJ1-1; TRBD1 matches 11 bases. CDR3 region: CATPGTGGTNTEAFF. CDR3 in DNA: TGTGCCACCCCCGGGACAGGGGGTACGAACACTGAAGCTTTCTTT.